Listed here are 27 T cell receptor beta chains from one sample, sequenced in a study of blood T cells in healthy people across ages. With a J-beta primer mix and a sample-barcoded 5' primer, a second PCR ran about 7 to 12 cycles. Each CDR3 protein is one row after TCRdb ran MiXCR on the 5' RACE reads. The sample has about 1 million distinct CDR3 sequences; 40% to 45% are singletons. The sequenced sample consisted of blood. These receptors were obtained from a woman aged 55-69 years in good health.

V usage is TRBV12-3 or TRBV12-4 and J usage is TRBJ2-5; D gene ambiguous. V lost 3 bases and J lost 0, with 11 bases in between. The CDR3 covers 15 residues. CDR3 DNA: TGTGCCAGCAGTTTGCAGATGGAGTACCAAGAGACCCAGTACTTC. This sequence encodes CASSLQMEYQETQYF.

This chain uses TRBV28 with TRBJ2-7, with TRBD2 identical over 7 bases. The junction had 16 bases not matched to a gene; V was cut back by 4 bases and J by 7 bases. This CDR3 comprises 16 residues. Germline assignment: CDR1 MDHEN and CDR2 SYDVKM. The CDR3 coding sequence is TGTGCCAGCAGTTCAGGGCGGGAGAGACCCTACAATGAGCAGTACTTC. Amino acid sequence: CASSSGRERPYNEQYF.

Ten or more counts support this clonotype. The J gene is TRBJ2-1, the V gene TRBV5-1; D assignment may be TRBD1 or TRBD2 (5 bases each). The CDR3 runs to 15 residues. The V and J ends lost 1 base and 4 bases respectively, with 12 bases between them. Germline V gene data show CDR1 as SGHRS and CDR2 as YFSETQ. The CDR3 region is CASSLRGVSYNEQFF. The CDR3 DNA follows: TGCGCCAGCAGCTTGAGGGGAGTAAGTTACAATGAGCAGTTCTTC.

This clonotype occurred a few times. The chain carries TRBV4-2 and TRBJ2-1, with 14 bases aligning to TRBD2. Germline assignment: CDR1 LGHNA and CDR2 YNFKEQ. The CDR3 has 18 residues. Losses at the gene ends were 0 bases for V and 2 bases for J; bases not matched to a gene: 3. The CDR3 bases are TGTGCCAGCAGCCAAGAAATGACTAGCGGGAGGGCCTACAATGAGCAGTTCTTC. It yields the protein CASSQEMTSGRAYNEQFF.

The rearrangement links TRBV29-1 to TRBJ2-4; the match to TRBD1 covers 8 bases. V dropped 7 bases and J dropped 7; count of bases not matched to a gene: 9. Looked up from germline, CDR1 is SQVTM and CDR2 is ANQGSEA. The CDR3 is 13 residues long. CDR3 region: CSAGQGITNIQYF. The CDR3 DNA follows: TGCAGCGCAGGACAGGGAATAACGAACATTCAGTACTTC.

The chain joins TRBV10-3 to TRBJ1-6; D unclear. V was cut by 3 bases and J by 5 bases, with 8 bases left in between. The V gene's germline CDR1 is ENHRY and CDR2 SYGVKD. This CDR3 has 14 amino acids. CDR3 protein: CAISEVGNNSPLHF. CDR3 nucleotide sequence: TGTGCCATCAGTGAAGTAGGGAATAATTCACCCCTCCACTTT.

This clonotype was observed at least ten times. V is TRBV20-1 and J is TRBJ2-7; TRBD1 matches 11 bases. The V and J ends lost 5 bases and 7 bases, in that order; junction bases with no gene match: 10. Looked up from germline, CDR1 is DFQATT and CDR2 is SNEGSKA (reference sequence). The CDR3 is 14 amino acids. The CDR3 is CSAAGQGEGLEQYF. The CDR3 nucleotides read TGCAGTGCTGCGGGACAGGGGGAGGGATTAGAGCAGTACTTC.

In the case of this clonotype: A much larger clone sits a single nucleotide away, making a read error possible. This rearrangement joins TRBV27 to TRBJ2-4; 7 nucleotides line up with TRBD1. Matching the DNA end better, TRBJ2-7 makes the J call doubtful. CDR3 size: 13 residues. CDR1 MNHEY and CDR2 SMNVEV come from the germline V gene (reference sequence). The DNA for the CDR3 is TGTGCCAGCAGGGAGACAGGGACCTACGAGCAGTACTTC. This encodes CASRETGTYEQYF.

CDR3 loop: CASSLDGPAGANVLTF. The CDR3 DNA reads TGTGCCAGCAGCTTGGATGGGCCTGCTGGGGCCAACGTCCTGACTTTC. The V gene is TRBV5-4, the J gene TRBJ2-6; D remains ambiguous. Germline CDR1 is SGHNT and CDR2 is YYREEE (reference sequence). The CDR3 has 16 amino acids. The V gene lost 0 bases and the J gene lost 2 bases, with 9 bases spanning the gap.

This chain joins TRBV27 and TRBJ2-7, with unresolved D. Germline CDR1 is MNHEY and CDR2 is SMNVEV (reference sequence). The CDR3 sequence is 13 residues long. V was cut by 8 bases and J by 4 bases, with 15 bases left in between. The CDR3 sequence: CASSLTAAYEQYF. For the CDR3, the DNA is TGTGCCAGCTCCCTTACGGCAGCTTACGAGCAGTACTTC.

The rearrangement joins TRBV20-1 to TRBJ2-5, with 8 bases that match TRBD1. The CDR3 extends over 15 amino acids. J gave up 4 bases and V 0 bases, and 7 bases lay outside the gene matches. Germline assignment: CDR1 DFQATT and CDR2 SNEGSKA (reference sequence). Written as DNA, the CDR3 is TGCAGTGCTAGAGAGACAGGGGTTAGAGGAGAGACCCAGTACTTC. Protein: CSARETGVRGETQYF.

This clonotype was detected a few times. The chain couples TRBV5-1 to TRBJ2-7; D is uncertain. CDR3 length: 14 amino acids. The germline CDR1 and CDR2 sequences are SGHRS and YFSETQ. Between the trimmed V and J ends, which lost 4 bases and 4 bases, there was a span of 15 bases. CDR3 region: CASSERTNSYEQYF. The CDR3 DNA is TGCGCCAGCAGCGAACGGACCAACTCTTACGAGCAGTACTTC.

This clonotype was seen a handful of times. The rearrangement joins TRBV12-3 or TRBV12-4 to TRBJ1-5; TRBD1 aligns across 10 bases. The CDR3 length is 16 residues. V gave up 5 bases and J gave up 6 bases; unmatched junction bases: 10. In DNA, the CDR3 is TGTGCCAGCAGTCCCGGGACAGGGGAAGTGGGTCAGCCCCAGCATTTT. This translates into CASSPGTGEVGQPQHF.

This chain joins TRBV4-3 and TRBJ2-1, with 10 bases that match TRBD2. Germline values: CDR1 LGHNA, CDR2 YSLEER. The V and J ends lost 0 bases and 13 bases, in that order; junction bases with no gene match: 15. CDR3 size: 17 residues. The CDR3 DNA sequence: TGCGCCAGCAGCCAAGAAGGGCTAGCGGGGGTTCAAGAGACCCAGTTCTTC. Amino acids: CASSQEGLAGVQETQFF.

This clonotype has ten or more counts. This chain connects TRBV6-2 or TRBV6-3 to TRBJ2-1; weak D call: TRBD2 (6 bases). Trimming took 8 bases from V and 4 from J, leaving 9 bases between them. The CDR3 extends over 12 amino acids. Germline CDR1 MNHEY, CDR2 SVGEGT. CDR3 sequence: CASRDSYNEQFF. Written as DNA, the CDR3 is TGTGCCAGCCGGGACTCTTACAATGAGCAGTTCTTC.

In its sample, this clonotype was seen a few times. The chain uses TRBV3-1 and TRBJ2-1; TRBD1 matches at 12 bases. The CDR3 extends over 15 amino acids. CDR1 is LGHDT, CDR2 YNNKEL, per germline (reference sequence). The ends lost 4 bases at V and 7 bases at J; junction bases unmatched: 5. The CDR3 DNA sequence: TGTGCCAGCAGCCTCACGGGACAGGGGGCTAATGAGCAGTTCTTC. Translated, it gives CASSLTGQGANEQFF.

The chain couples TRBV7-2 to TRBJ2-1, with 13 bases fitting TRBD2. This CDR3 is built from 15 residues. After removal of 5 bases from V and 6 bases from J, the junction contained 4 bases not matched to a gene. Per the germline V gene, CDR1 is SGHTA and CDR2 is FQGNSA. The CDR3 sequence is CASSKLAGGPNEQFF. DNA for the CDR3: TGTGCCAGCAGCAAACTAGCGGGAGGGCCCAATGAGCAGTTCTTC.

There are a few counts of this clonotype. The J gene is TRBJ2-3, the V gene TRBV2; D perhaps matches TRBD2 (6 bases). Germline V lookup: CDR1 SNHLY, CDR2 FYNNEI. This CDR3 is built from 14 residues. Between the trimmed V and J ends, which lost 7 bases and 3 bases, there was a span of 14 bases. CDR3 in amino acids: CASKLASQTDTQYF. CDR3 coding DNA: TGTGCCAGCAAACTAGCTTCGCAAACAGATACGCAGTATTTT.

The rearrangement joins TRBV2 to TRBJ1-5, with D tentatively TRBD1 (5 bases). The V end was cut by 6 bases, the J end by 4 bases, with 10 bases between. There are 13 residues in the CDR3. Germline V gene data show CDR1 as SNHLY and CDR2 as FYNNEI. The CDR3 protein is CASRESGNQPQHF. For the CDR3, the DNA is TGTGCCAGCAGAGAATCAGGGAATCAGCCCCAGCATTTT.

This clonotype was counted only a few times. This chain joins TRBV12-3 or TRBV12-4 and TRBJ2-1, with 9 positions matching TRBD2. The CDR3 length is 15 residues. V lost 3 bases to trimming and J lost 8 bases; unmatched junction nucleotides: 8. CDR3 nucleotide sequence: TGTGCCAGCAGTTTGTTTAGCGGGAGCGGCGATGAGCAGTTCTTC. It specifies CASSLFSGSGDEQFF.

This clonotype was observed a few times. This chain joins TRBV20-1 and TRBJ2-3; 7 bases match TRBD2. V lost 6 bases, J lost 3 bases, and 27 bases stayed unmatched. CDR3 length: 20 amino acids. Germline lookup yields CDR1 DFQATT and CDR2 SNEGSKA (reference sequence). The DNA for the CDR3 is TGCAGTGCCCTCCCCTCCGTGGGGCGGCGGGAGATATTTCATACAGATACGCAGTATTTT. This sequence encodes CSALPSVGRREIFHTDTQYF.

The gene calls are TRBV7-6 and TRBJ2-1; no clear D. V was shortened by 4 bases and J by 4 bases, with 8 bases between the two germline ends. The CDR3 spans 13 residues. From germline, CDR1 is SGHVS and CDR2 FNYEAQ. The CDR3 protein is CASSYFGYNEQFF. DNA for the CDR3: TGTGCCAGCAGCTACTTCGGGTACAATGAGCAGTTCTTC.

V gene TRBV28 combines with J gene TRBJ2-5, with unresolved D. Germline V CDR1 and CDR2: MDHEN, SYDVKM. The CDR3 consists of 15 residues. Trimming removed 6 bases from V and 2 bases from J, with 16 bases in between. The CDR3 region is CASSHVRGNQETQYF. The CDR3 DNA is TGTGCCAGCAGCCACGTTCGTGGGAATCAAGAGACCCAGTACTTC.

The chain uses TRBV28 and TRBJ2-5; 9 nucleotides align to TRBD1. The DNA end favors TRBJ2-7, so the J call may be wrong. Germline lookup yields CDR1 MDHEN and CDR2 SYDVKM. The CDR3 has 15 amino acids. The CDR3 loop is CASSWTGATFSEQYF. The CDR3 DNA reads as TGTGCCAGCAGTTGGACAGGGGCGACCTTCAGCGAGCAGTACTTC.

Comment on this clonotype: One end of the junction does not line up with germline, which may come from a read error. The rearrangement joins TRBV7-8 to TRBJ1-2, with D tentatively TRBD1 (6 bases). Germline V gene sequence: CDR1 SGHVS, CDR2 FQNEAQ. CDR3 size: 15 residues. The CDR3 region has the DNA TGTGCCAGCAGCTTGAGGGACAAATCTAACGATGGCTACACCTTC. Its protein is CASSLRDKSNDGYTF.

The chain employs TRBV20-1 and TRBJ1-6; D is unclear. Germline lookup yields CDR1 DFQATT and CDR2 SNEGSKA (reference sequence). CDR3 length: 11 residues. Trimming shortened V by 0 bases and J by 15 bases, and 9 bases separated the two germline ends. Here the CDR3 reads CSARDVSVLHF. In nucleotides, the CDR3 is TGCAGTGCTAGAGATGTCAGTGTCCTCCACTTT.

For the CDR3, the DNA is TGTGCCAGCAGCTTAGGGACAAATAATCAGCCCCAGCATTTT. This encodes CASSLGTNNQPQHF. The chain employs TRBV7-8 and TRBJ1-5; TRBD1 might be the D (5 bases). The CDR3 is 14 amino acids. Germline lookup yields CDR1 SGHVS and CDR2 FQNEAQ. Trimming took off 1 base at V and 4 bases at J, with 8 bases between the two ends.